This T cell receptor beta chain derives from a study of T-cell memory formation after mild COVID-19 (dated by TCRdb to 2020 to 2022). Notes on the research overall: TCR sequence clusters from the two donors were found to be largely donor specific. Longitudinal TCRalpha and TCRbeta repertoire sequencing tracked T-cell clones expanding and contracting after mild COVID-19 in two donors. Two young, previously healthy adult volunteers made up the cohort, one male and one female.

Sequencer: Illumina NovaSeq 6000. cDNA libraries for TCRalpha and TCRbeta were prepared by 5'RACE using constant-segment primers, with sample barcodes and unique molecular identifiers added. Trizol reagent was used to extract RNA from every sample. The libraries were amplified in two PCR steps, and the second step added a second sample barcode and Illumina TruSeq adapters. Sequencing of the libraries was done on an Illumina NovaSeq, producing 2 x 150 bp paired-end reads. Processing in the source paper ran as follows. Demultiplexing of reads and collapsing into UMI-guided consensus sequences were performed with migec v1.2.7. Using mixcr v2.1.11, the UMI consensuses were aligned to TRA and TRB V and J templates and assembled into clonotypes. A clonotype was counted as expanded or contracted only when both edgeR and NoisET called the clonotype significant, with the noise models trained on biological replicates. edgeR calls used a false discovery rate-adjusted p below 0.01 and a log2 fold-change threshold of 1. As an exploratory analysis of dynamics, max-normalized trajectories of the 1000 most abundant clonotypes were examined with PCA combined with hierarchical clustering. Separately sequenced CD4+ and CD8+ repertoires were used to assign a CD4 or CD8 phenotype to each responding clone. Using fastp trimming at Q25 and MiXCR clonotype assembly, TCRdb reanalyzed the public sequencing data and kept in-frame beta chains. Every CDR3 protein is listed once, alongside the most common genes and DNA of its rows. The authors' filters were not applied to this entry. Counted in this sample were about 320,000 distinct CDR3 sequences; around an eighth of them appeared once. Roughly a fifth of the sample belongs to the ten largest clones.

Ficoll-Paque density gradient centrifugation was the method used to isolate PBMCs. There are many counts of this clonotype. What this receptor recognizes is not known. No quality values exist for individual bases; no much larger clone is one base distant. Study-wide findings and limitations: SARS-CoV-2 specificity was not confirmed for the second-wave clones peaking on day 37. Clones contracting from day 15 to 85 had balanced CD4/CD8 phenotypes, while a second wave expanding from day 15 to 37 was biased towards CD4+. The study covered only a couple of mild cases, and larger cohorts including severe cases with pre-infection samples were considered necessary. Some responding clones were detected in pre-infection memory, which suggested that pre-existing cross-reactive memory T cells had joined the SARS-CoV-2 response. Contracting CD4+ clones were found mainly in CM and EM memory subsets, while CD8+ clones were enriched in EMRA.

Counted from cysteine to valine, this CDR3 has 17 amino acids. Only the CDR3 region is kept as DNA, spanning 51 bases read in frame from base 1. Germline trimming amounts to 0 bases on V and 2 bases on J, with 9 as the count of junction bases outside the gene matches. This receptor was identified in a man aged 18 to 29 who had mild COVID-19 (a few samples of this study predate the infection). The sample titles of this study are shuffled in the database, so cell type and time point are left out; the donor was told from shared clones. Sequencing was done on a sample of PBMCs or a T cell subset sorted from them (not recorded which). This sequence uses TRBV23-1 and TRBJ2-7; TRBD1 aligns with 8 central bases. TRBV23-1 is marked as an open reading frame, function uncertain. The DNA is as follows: TGCGCCAGCAGTCAATCGCCAGGGGGCCACGATCCCTACGAGCAGTACGTC. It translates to CASSQSPGGHDPYEQYV.